Below, 2 T cell receptor beta chains from the same sample are listed, as sequenced in a study of immune evolution from preneoplasia to lung adenocarcinoma. Sequencing used immunoSEQ multiplex PCR; TCRdb keeps in-frame clones, though not all of them. The data show over 2,000 clones, with under 90% seen just once and approximately 10% held by the top ten. Sequencing was done on a sample of FFPE lung adenocarcinoma in situ tissue. Receptor source: a person aged 65 to 85 with lung adenocarcinoma.

This clone was observed a handful of times. The chain links TRBV28 to TRBJ2-3; 10 bases align to TRBD2. The CDR3 is 16 residues long. V was pared by 6 bases and J by 3 bases, with 9 bases of the junction left unmatched. The germline CDR1 and CDR2 sequences are MDHEN and SYDVKM. The CDR3: CASRPILAGRTDTQYF. CDR3 DNA sequence: TGTGCCAGCAGACCTATACTAGCGGGAAGAACAGATACGCAGTATTTT.

The J gene is TRBJ2-7, the V gene TRBV5-6; 7 positions match TRBD1. The CDR3 sequence is 14 residues long. Germline V lookup: CDR1 SGHDT, CDR2 YYEEEE. V shed 2 bases and J 0 bases; nucleotides not matched to a gene: 2. This CDR3 is CASSFSGGSYEQYF. In DNA, the CDR3 is TGTGCCAGCAGCTTCTCAGGGGGCTCCTACGAGCAGTACTTC.